This is a list of T cell receptor beta chains from one sample in a study of T cells in Graves' hyperthyroidism and ophthalmopathy. MiXCR, applied by TCRdb to the multiplex PCR reads, yields one record per CDR3 protein. The table shows approximately 300,000 distinct CDR3 sequences, with approximately 15% occurring only once. Sequencing was carried out using blood. The source is a man aged 25 to 40 with Graves' hyperthyroidism. CDR3s include the opening cysteine and the closing phenylalanine or tryptophan. A D gene is named only where the DNA matches it firmly. Rows may omit the clone size; those that give it use once, few, many or a size class.

CDR3aa: CASSPSGSNTGELFF; CDR3nt: TGCGCCAGCAGCCCCTCAGGGTCGAACACCGGGGAGCTGTTTTTT; abundance: few; v_gene: TRBV5-1; j_gene: TRBJ2-2; d_gene: -
CDR3aa: CASSYREAYNSSLHF; CDR3nt: TGTGCCAGCAGCTACCGGGAGGCCTATAATTCATCCCTCCACTTT; abundance: -; v_gene: TRBV25-1; j_gene: TRBJ1-6; d_gene: -
CDR3aa: CASSITDSGNTIYF; CDR3nt: TGTGCCAGTAGTATAACGGACTCTGGAAACACCATATATTTT; abundance: few; v_gene: TRBV19; j_gene: TRBJ1-3; d_gene: -
CDR3aa: CASSFLGSVTSGSGNEQFF; CDR3nt: TGTGCCAGCAGTTTTTTAGGTAGTGTTACTAGCGGGAGTGGCAATGAGCAGTTCTTC; abundance: -; v_gene: TRBV6-2/TRBV6-3; j_gene: TRBJ2-1; d_gene: TRBD2
CDR3aa: CASSLSPLEIHPTDTQYF; CDR3nt: TGTGCCAGCAGTTTATCCCCTTTGGAGATCCACCCCACAGATACGCAGTATTTT; abundance: many; v_gene: TRBV28; j_gene: TRBJ2-3; d_gene: -
CDR3aa: CASSLHPPRGVYEQYF; CDR3nt: TGTGCCAGCAGCTTACACCCCCCCCGAGGCGTCTACGAGCAGTACTTC; abundance: many; v_gene: TRBV7-2; j_gene: TRBJ2-7; d_gene: -
CDR3aa: CASSPNSPTTYYNEQFF; CDR3nt: TGTGCCAGCAGCCCCAACTCCCCCACGACTTATTACAATGAGCAGTTCTTC; abundance: many; v_gene: TRBV7-9; j_gene: TRBJ2-1; d_gene: -
CDR3aa: CASSQGSNGQFF; CDR3nt: TGTGCCAGCAGCCAAGGCAGTAATGGGCAGTTCTTC; abundance: many; v_gene: TRBV3-1; j_gene: TRBJ2-1; d_gene: -
CDR3aa: CASSQDWGIAGSTDTQYF; CDR3nt: TGTGCCAGCAGCCAAGATTGGGGGATAGCGGGAAGCACAGATACGCAGTATTTT; abundance: -; v_gene: TRBV4-2; j_gene: TRBJ2-3; d_gene: TRBD2
CDR3aa: CASRPLLAGGTGELFF; CDR3nt: TGTGCCAGCAGACCACTCCTAGCGGGTGGGACGGGGGAGCTGTTTTTT; abundance: many; v_gene: TRBV11-2; j_gene: TRBJ2-2; d_gene: TRBD2
CDR3aa: CASSFRRASGSPLHF; CDR3nt: TGTGCCAGCAGTTTCCGTCGGGCCTCGGGTTCACCCCTCCACTTT; abundance: few; v_gene: TRBV27; j_gene: TRBJ1-6; d_gene: -
CDR3aa: CASSLSQASYNEQFF; CDR3nt: TGCGCCAGCAGCTTATCCCAGGCATCCTACAATGAGCAGTTCTTC; abundance: many; v_gene: TRBV5-1; j_gene: TRBJ2-1; d_gene: -
CDR3aa: CSVWFGSNTGELFF; CDR3nt: TGCAGCGTTTGGTTCGGTTCGAACACCGGGGAGCTGTTTTTT; abundance: -; v_gene: TRBV29-1; j_gene: TRBJ2-2; d_gene: -
CDR3aa: CASSQGGGTTDTQYF; CDR3nt: TGTGCCAGCAGCCAAGGGGGGGGAACCACAGATACGCAGTATTTT; abundance: few; v_gene: TRBV11-2; j_gene: TRBJ2-3; d_gene: -
CDR3aa: CASSRDQRTGNSPLHF; CDR3nt: TGTGCCAGCAGCCGAGACCAGCGGACAGGGAATTCACCCCTCCACTTT; abundance: many; v_gene: TRBV3-1; j_gene: TRBJ1-6; d_gene: TRBD1
CDR3aa: CASSPRPTGYNSPLHF; CDR3nt: TGTGCCAGCAGTCCTCGACCGACAGGCTATAATTCACCCCTCCACTTT; abundance: few; v_gene: TRBV27; j_gene: TRBJ1-6; d_gene: -
CDR3aa: CASREGVTNEKLFF; CDR3nt: TGTGCCAGCAGAGAAGGGGTAACTAATGAAAAACTGTTTTTT; abundance: -; v_gene: TRBV7-9; j_gene: TRBJ1-4; d_gene: -
CDR3aa: CASSSTGTVHSTDTQYF; CDR3nt: TGCGCCAGCAGCTCGACTGGGACAGTCCATAGCACAGATACGCAGTATTTT; abundance: many; v_gene: TRBV5-1; j_gene: TRBJ2-3; d_gene: TRBD1
CDR3aa: CSVDFLSGNYYNEQFF; CDR3nt: TGCAGCGTTGATTTTCTCAGCGGAAACTACTACAATGAGCAGTTCTTC; abundance: once; v_gene: TRBV29-1; j_gene: TRBJ2-1; d_gene: -
CDR3aa: CASGLAGAQANVLTF; CDR3nt: TGTGCCAGCGGACTAGCGGGAGCACAGGCCAACGTCCTGACTTTC; abundance: few; v_gene: TRBV11-2; j_gene: TRBJ2-6; d_gene: TRBD2
CDR3aa: CASSNGINTGELFF; CDR3nt: TGTGCCAGCAGTAACGGAATTAACACCGGGGAGCTGTTTTTT; abundance: many; v_gene: TRBV2; j_gene: TRBJ2-2; d_gene: -
CDR3aa: CASALQGIHEQYF; CDR3nt: TGTGCTAGTGCCTTACAGGGTATCCACGAGCAGTACTTC; abundance: -; v_gene: TRBV12-5; j_gene: TRBJ2-7; d_gene: -
CDR3aa: CASRPGLAVNNEQFF; CDR3nt: TGTGCCAGCAGGCCGGGACTAGCGGTAAACAATGAGCAGTTCTTC; abundance: many; v_gene: TRBV12-3/TRBV12-4; j_gene: TRBJ2-1; d_gene: TRBD2
CDR3aa: CASSPFQREGSYEQYF; CDR3nt: TGTGCCAGCAGTCCGTTTCAGCGGGAGGGCTCCTACGAGCAGTACTTC; abundance: many; v_gene: TRBV11-2; j_gene: TRBJ2-7; d_gene: TRBD2
CDR3aa: CASSIGGSGLSYEQYF; CDR3nt: TGTGCCAGTAGTATTGGGGGATCGGGCCTTTCCTACGAGCAGTACTTC; abundance: -; v_gene: TRBV19; j_gene: TRBJ2-7; d_gene: -
CDR3aa: CASSIRGDGSNTGELFF; CDR3nt: TGTGCCAGTAGTATCCGAGGGGACGGATCGAACACCGGGGAGCTGTTTTTT; abundance: few; v_gene: TRBV19; j_gene: TRBJ2-2; d_gene: -
CDR3aa: CASSFGTLGETQYF; CDR3nt: TGCGCCAGCAGCTTTGGCACCTTGGGGGAGACCCAGTACTTC; abundance: many; v_gene: TRBV5-1; j_gene: TRBJ2-5; d_gene: -
CDR3aa: CASSFRTSSYEQYF; CDR3nt: TGTGCCAGCAGCTTCCGGACTAGCTCCTACGAGCAGTACTTC; abundance: many; v_gene: TRBV7-2; j_gene: TRBJ2-7; d_gene: TRBD2
CDR3aa: CASSLMNRRGEKLFF; CDR3nt: TGTGCCAGCAGCTTGATGAACAGGAGGGGTGAAAAACTGTTTTTT; abundance: few; v_gene: TRBV5-5; j_gene: TRBJ1-4; d_gene: -
CDR3aa: CASTPFAEETQYF; CDR3nt: TGTGCCAGCACCCCCTTTGCAGAAGAGACCCAGTACTTC; abundance: many; v_gene: TRBV11-2; j_gene: TRBJ2-5; d_gene: -
CDR3aa: CAWGRTGELFF; CDR3nt: TGTGCCTGGGGGAGAACCGGGGAGCTGTTTTTT; abundance: many; v_gene: TRBV30; j_gene: TRBJ2-2; d_gene: -
CDR3aa: CASRKGADAYGYTF; CDR3nt: TGTGCCAGCAGAAAGGGGGCCGACGCCTATGGCTACACCTTC; abundance: many; v_gene: TRBV6-1; j_gene: TRBJ1-2; d_gene: TRBD1
CDR3aa: CASKAGLNTGELFF; CDR3nt: TGTGCCAGCAAGGCGGGTCTGAACACCGGGGAGCTGTTTTTT; abundance: few; v_gene: TRBV6-1; j_gene: TRBJ2-2; d_gene: -
CDR3aa: CSVRGRTSYEQYF; CDR3nt: TGCAGCGTTCGTGGCAGAACAAGCTACGAGCAGTACTTC; abundance: few; v_gene: TRBV29-1; j_gene: TRBJ2-7; d_gene: -
CDR3aa: CASSPYGDGNTIYF; CDR3nt: TGTGCCAGCAGCCCTTATGGAGACGGAAACACCATATATTTT; abundance: -; v_gene: TRBV9; j_gene: TRBJ1-3; d_gene: -
CDR3aa: CASSLDIGSYNEQFF; CDR3nt: TGCGCCAGCAGCTTGGATATCGGTTCCTACAATGAGCAGTTCTTC; abundance: many; v_gene: TRBV5-1; j_gene: TRBJ2-1; d_gene: -
CDR3aa: CASRLGRVAGSGELFF; CDR3nt: TGTGCCAGCAGACTCGGGCGAGTAGCGGGAAGCGGGGAGCTGTTTTTT; abundance: -; v_gene: TRBV12-3/TRBV12-4; j_gene: TRBJ2-2; d_gene: TRBD2
CDR3aa: CASNLRDFYNEQFF; CDR3nt: TGTGCCAGCAATCTCCGGGACTTCTACAATGAGCAGTTCTTC; abundance: many; v_gene: TRBV2; j_gene: TRBJ2-1; d_gene: -
CDR3aa: CASSYPGQGASGANVLTF; CDR3nt: TGTGCCAGCAGTTACCCGGGACAGGGGGCGAGTGGGGCCAACGTCCTGACTTTC; abundance: -; v_gene: TRBV6-2/TRBV6-3; j_gene: TRBJ2-6; d_gene: TRBD1